This TCR beta chain was captured by sequencing in a study of blood T cell repertoires in COVID-19. Overall study: COVID-19 samples, acute and convalescent, were from the United States, Italy and Spain. Nucleic acid was either cDNA or gDNA, and it came from T cells, B-cell-depleted T cells, or PBMCs.

Assignment of participants to cohorts was predicated upon participant-reported clinical history. CDR1 is SQVTM, CDR2 ANQGSEA, per germline. This CDR3 region has 14 residues. The junction had 9 bases not matched to a gene; V was cut back by 6 bases and J by 2 bases. Per the authors' pipeline: Counts of nucleated cells, estimated from reference gene primer amplification, were obtained. Sequencing was performed with immunoSEQ multiplex PCR; in TCRdb, only in-frame clones are kept and a portion is missing. The V and J calls and clone size were taken over from that table, and D and trimming were inferred from the DNA. The table shows 88,000 or so clones, with 80% to 90% occurring only once.

The clonotype originates from a woman in her forties or fifties with acute COVID-19. The specimen was PBMCs or T cells enriched from blood (not recorded which). V gene TRBV29-1 combines with J gene TRBJ1-1; 7 nucleotides align to TRBD1. The CDR3 is CSVRTGAPNTEAFF. CDR3 sequence (DNA): TGCAGCGTCCGCACAGGGGCCCCTAACACTGAAGCTTTCTTT.